This T cell receptor beta chain was captured by sequencing in a study of OX40 agonist ivuxolimab in advanced cancers. Study results and limitations: Expanded clones were, on average, more numerous in CD8+ T cells than in CD4+.

Germline CDR1 SGHDT, CDR2 YYEEEE. The CDR3 is 17 amino acids. V gave up 1 base and J gave up 4 bases; unmatched junction bases: 9. On cycle 4 day 1 and cycle 7 day 1, as well as at baseline, blood was sampled. Sequencing used immunoSEQ multiplex PCR; TCRdb keeps in-frame clones, though not all of them. The data hold 75,000 to 80,000 clones, with roughly 84% observed a single time. To note about this clone: The target antigen is unknown.

This TCR was sampled from an adult with an advanced solid tumor such as melanoma, head and neck, liver or kidney cancer. Specimen: CD4+ or CD8+ T cells sorted from blood, collected in a trial of the OX40 agonist ivuxolimab. The J gene is TRBJ2-1, the V gene TRBV5-6, with 9 bases matching TRBD2. CDR3 sequence: CASSLRSSGALYNEQFF. CDR3 nucleotides: TGTGCCAGCAGCTTGCGCTCTAGCGGGGCGTTATACAATGAGCAGTTCTTC.